What follows are 24 T cell receptor beta chains derived from one specimen sequenced in a study of blood T cell repertoires in COVID-19. Sequenced by immunoSEQ multiplex PCR; TCRdb stores in-frame clones only, minus some. This sample has around 170,000 clones, with about three quarters found just once. Sequencing was performed on peripheral blood. The source is an elderly woman with COVID-19, enrolled during active disease.

The chain couples TRBV27 to TRBJ1-2; possibly TRBD1 for D (5 bases). With 5 bases removed from V and 7 bases from J, the gap between germline ends came to 14 bases. The CDR3 is 13 residues long. Germline V gene data show CDR1 as MNHEY and CDR2 as SMNVEV (reference sequence). CDR3 coding DNA: TGTGCCAGCAGTCCCGAAGGGAGGGGTGGCTACACCTTC. Translated, it gives CASSPEGRGGYTF.

This chain uses TRBV7-8 with TRBJ2-3, with 7 bases identical to TRBD1. Germline CDR1 is SGHVS and CDR2 is FQNEAQ. The CDR3 spans 15 residues. V was clipped by 4 bases and J by 2 bases; unmatched bases: 6. CDR3: CASSSPGQHTDTQYF. CDR3 nucleotides: TGTGCCAGCAGCTCCCCGGGACAGCACACAGATACGCAGTATTTT.

CDR3 amino acids: CASSPGQDYGYTF. The CDR3 bases are TGTGCCAGCAGCCCGGGACAGGACTATGGCTACACCTTC. The chain carries TRBV11-3 and TRBJ1-2; 8 nucleotides align to TRBD1. Germline V gene data show CDR1 as SGHNT and CDR2 as YENEEA. There are 13 residues in the CDR3. The ends lost 5 bases at V and 3 bases at J; junction bases unmatched: 2.

CDR3 protein: CASSLTGATNEKLFF. The CDR3 DNA follows: TGTGCCAGCAGCTTAACAGGGGCAACTAATGAAAAACTGTTTTTT. The chain couples TRBV11-1 to TRBJ1-4; TRBD1 agrees at 7 bases. The V gene's germline CDR1 is SGHAT and CDR2 FQDESV (reference sequence). The CDR3 runs 15 residues. The V and J ends lost 2 bases and 0 bases, in that order; junction bases with no gene match: 0. The whole variable domain, filled in from reference TRBV11-1 and TRBJ1-4, reads EAEVAQSPRYKITEKSQAVAFWCDPISGHATLYWYRQILGQGPELLVQFQDESVVDDSQLPKDRFSAERLKGVDSTLKIQPAELGDSAMYLCASSLTGATNEKLFFGSGTQLSVL.

This chain uses TRBV3-1 (or the pseudogene TRBV3-2) with TRBJ2-7, with D perhaps TRBD1 (6 bases). This CDR3 has 16 amino acids. The V gene's germline CDR1 is LGHDT and CDR2 YNNKEL (reference sequence). With 4 bases removed from V and 3 bases from J, the gap between germline ends came to 19 bases. CDR3: CASSLKIGGRGYEQYF. The CDR3 coding sequence is TGTGCCAGCAGCCTCAAGATTGGGGGCCGAGGCTACGAGCAGTACTTC.

This chain uses TRBV2 with TRBJ1-1, with a possible D match to TRBD1 (6 bases). Between the trimmed V and J ends, which lost 6 bases and 7 bases, there was a span of 12 bases. The germline V gene encodes CDR1 SNHLY and CDR2 FYNNEI. CDR3 length: 12 amino acids. CDR3 nucleotides: TGTGCCAGCAGGGACAGCCGAGATGAAGCTTTCTTT. Protein product: CASRDSRDEAFF.

The V and J genes are TRBV5-4 and TRBJ2-6; 7 bases are shared with TRBD2. CDR1 and CDR2 (germline): SGHNT, YYREEE (reference sequence). The CDR3 has 15 residues. The V and J ends lost 4 bases and 5 bases, in that order; junction bases with no gene match: 6. The CDR3 is CASSPGGRRANVLTF. In DNA, the CDR3 is TGTGCCAGCAGCCCGGGGGGTAGGAGGGCCAACGTCCTGACTTTC.

This sequence joins TRBV18 and TRBJ2-2; maybe TRBD1 (6 bases). The CDR3 has 16 amino acids. The germline V gene has CDR1 KGHSH and CDR2 LQKENI. V was pared by 3 bases and J by 7 bases, with 18 bases between. The CDR3 DNA reads as TGTGCCAGCTCACCTGCCCGGACAGAGGGGGTCGGGGAGCTGTTTTTT. It translates to CASSPARTEGVGELFF.

The genes are TRBV4-1 and TRBJ1-2; 10 bases map to TRBD1. The CDR3 has 14 amino acids. V dropped 3 bases and J dropped 8; count of bases not matched to a gene: 6. The germline CDR1 and CDR2 sequences are MGHRA and YSYEKL. DNA of the CDR3: TGCGCCAGCAGCCACGCGGGGACAGGGGAGGGCTACACCTTC. Amino acid sequence: CASSHAGTGEGYTF.

The V and J genes are TRBV5-1 and TRBJ2-1; D possibly corresponds to TRBD2 (6 bases). This CDR3 has 16 residues. Germline V gene sequence: CDR1 SGHRS, CDR2 YFSETQ. Trimming pared 0 bases from V and 0 bases from J, leaving 10 bases between. CDR3 residues: CASSLVAGSSYNEQFF. CDR3 nucleotides: TGCGCCAGCAGCTTGGTGGCGGGGAGCTCCTACAATGAGCAGTTCTTC.

This rearrangement joins TRBV7-9 to TRBJ2-7; possible D gene TRBD1, 6 bases. V lost 5 bases, J lost 7 bases, and 18 bases lay in between. From germline, CDR1 is SEHNR and CDR2 FQNEAQ (reference sequence). This CDR3 spans 14 amino acids. Here the CDR3 reads CASSPGTYTPEQYF. Written as DNA, the CDR3 is TGTGCCAGCAGCCCCGGGACATATACCCCTGAGCAGTACTTC.

The chain couples TRBV11-3 to TRBJ2-1, with D tentatively TRBD1 (6 bases). There are 15 residues in the CDR3. V was clipped by 4 bases and J by 4 bases, with 14 bases between them. CDR1 SGHNT and CDR2 YENEEA come from the germline V gene. Here the CDR3 DNA reads TGTGCCAGCAGCTACAGGGACACAATTTACAATGAGCAGTTCTTC. Amino acids: CASSYRDTIYNEQFF. The whole variable domain, filled in from reference TRBV11-3 and TRBJ2-1, reads EAGVVQSPRYKIIEKKQPVAFWCNPISGHNTLYWYLQNLGQGPELLIRYENEEAVDDSQLPKDRFSAERLKGVDSTLKIQPAELGDSAVYLCASSYRDTIYNEQFFGPGTRLTVL.

This clone appeared once. The CDR3 loop reads CASSFTGASSGNTIYF. The CDR3 coding sequence is TGTGCCAGCAGCTTCACAGGGGCGAGCTCTGGAAACACCATATATTTT. The V call is TRBV11-2, the J call TRBJ1-3; 7 bases align to TRBD1. This CDR3 is 16 amino acids long. Unmatched junction bases numbered 5, after V lost 3 bases and J lost 0 bases. Per the germline V gene, CDR1 is SGHAT and CDR2 is FQNNGV. Filled out from reference TRBV11-2 and TRBJ1-3, the complete variable domain reads EAGVAQSPRYKIIEKRQSVAFWCNPISGHATLYWYQQILGQGPKLLIQFQNNGVVDDSQLPKDRFSAERLKGVDSTLKIQPAKLEDSAVYLCASSFTGASSGNTIYFGEGSWLTVV.

The rearrangement links TRBV7-9 to TRBJ1-4; D gene unclear. The CDR3 runs 12 residues. Germline-derived CDR1 and CDR2 are SEHNR and FQNEAQ (reference sequence). Trimming cost V 4 bases and J 10 bases, with 10 bases left between them. The CDR3 DNA follows: TGTGCCAGCAGCTCCGATACTCTAAAACTGTTTTTT. Translated, it gives CASSSDTLKLFF.

This chain links TRBV28 with TRBJ2-5; 7 bases agree with TRBD1. The CDR3 has 15 residues. From germline, CDR1 is MDHEN and CDR2 SYDVKM. V lost 10 bases, J lost 3 bases, and 14 bases stayed unmatched. In DNA form, the CDR3 reads TGTGCCACCCTGACACAGGGGCAGGGGGAAGAGACCCAGTACTTC. Amino acids: CATLTQGQGEETQYF.

In regard to this clone: A single base separates this from a much larger clone, so it may be a read error. The chain carries TRBV11-2 and TRBJ1-1, with D possibly matching TRBD1 (5 bases). V lost 1 base to trimming and J lost 1 base, with 7 bases between them. CDR1 SGHAT and CDR2 FQNNGV come from the germline V gene. The CDR3 is 14 amino acids. CDR3 sequence (DNA): TGTGCCAGCAGCTTAGTGGGGGGGAACACTGAAGCTTTCTTT. Protein sequence: CASSLVGGNTEAFF.

A few counts support this clone. DNA for the CDR3: TGTGCCAGCAGCTATAGCGGGGGGCCCTACAATGAGCAGTTCTTC. Translation: CASSYSGGPYNEQFF. The V call is TRBV5-6, the J call TRBJ2-1, with 10 positions matching TRBD2. Trimming cost V 3 bases and J 2 bases; bases outside gene matches: 2. This CDR3 contains 15 residues. Germline V lookup: CDR1 SGHDT, CDR2 YYEEEE.

The chain combines TRBV2 with TRBJ1-2; 9 bases line up with TRBD1. Looked up from germline, CDR1 is SNHLY and CDR2 is FYNNEI. This CDR3 contains 15 residues. V lost 6 bases, J lost 6 bases, and 11 bases stayed unmatched. The CDR3 spells CASSPGTGTDNGYTF. In DNA form, the CDR3 reads TGTGCCAGCAGCCCGGGGACAGGGACGGATAATGGCTACACCTTC.

The chain has TRBV6-6 and TRBJ2-6, with TRBD1 identical over 8 bases. The length of the CDR3 is 17 residues. The germline V gene has CDR1 MNHNY and CDR2 SVGAGI (reference sequence). Trimming at V came to 5 bases and at J to 2 bases, leaving 8 bases not matched to a gene. CDR3 coding DNA: TGTGCCAGCAGTCCCTGGACAGGGCCTACTGGGGCCAACGTCCTGACTTTC. This sequence encodes CASSPWTGPTGANVLTF.

The sample holds one count of this clone. This sequence joins TRBV30 and TRBJ1-6; 9 bases are shared with TRBD1. Germline V gives CDR1 GTSNPN, CDR2 SVGIG (reference sequence). Trimming at V came to 4 bases and at J to 11 bases, leaving 12 bases not matched to a gene. The CDR3 totals 15 residues. The CDR3 bases are TGTGCCTGGAACCTCCCGGGACAGGGAATCACACCCCTCCACTTT. This gives the protein CAWNLPGQGITPLHF.

The chain links TRBV11-3 to TRBJ1-1, with D tentatively TRBD1 (6 bases). Germline V gives CDR1 SGHNT, CDR2 YENEEA. V lost 4 bases, J lost 1 base, and 10 bases lay in between. The CDR3 is 14 amino acids. The CDR3 nucleotides read TGTGCCAGCAGCTCCCAGGGGCCGAACACTGAAGCTTTCTTT. It is translated as CASSSQGPNTEAFF.

This sequence joins TRBV13 and TRBJ1-1; 7 nucleotides align to TRBD1. Germline-derived CDR1 and CDR2 are PRHDT and FYEKMQ (reference sequence). This CDR3 comprises 14 residues. The junction had 5 bases not matched to a gene; V was cut back by 5 bases and J by 2 bases. CDR3 DNA sequence: TGTGCCAGCAGCGCGGGACAGCCAAACACTGAAGCTTTCTTT. It translates to CASSAGQPNTEAFF. The complete variable domain, with remaining parts taken from reference TRBV13 and TRBJ1-1, reads AAGVIQSPRHLIKEKRETATLKCYPIPRHDTVYWYQQGPGQDPQFLISFYEKMQSDKGSIPDRFSAQQFSDYHSELNMSSLELGDSALYFCASSAGQPNTEAFFGQGTRLTVV.

The CDR3 sequence is CASSPQGGDQPQHF. The CDR3 nucleotides are TGTGCCAGCTCACCACAGGGGGGGGATCAGCCCCAGCATTTT. The chain couples TRBV18 to TRBJ1-5, with D perhaps matching TRBD1 (6 bases). Germline V gene data show CDR1 as KGHSH and CDR2 as LQKENI. Trimming cost V 1 base and J 5 bases, with 9 bases left between them. CDR3 size: 14 residues.

This clone appeared a few times. The CDR3 nucleotides are TGTGCCAGCAGCCTAGAGGCGACACTGAACACTGAAGCTTTCTTT. It yields the protein CASSLEATLNTEAFF. This chain joins TRBV7-2 and TRBJ1-1; no definite D call. V was clipped by 5 bases and J by 0 bases, with 13 bases between them. Germline V gives CDR1 SGHTA, CDR2 FQGNSA. The CDR3 has 15 amino acids.